This T cell receptor beta chain was identified in a study of T cell responses to AZD1222 COVID-19 vaccine (dated by TCRdb to about 2021). In the study overall: AZD1222 recipients with second doses at about 4 weeks or about 12 weeks were pooled, because spike-specific TCR depth and breadth did not differ between schedules. Trial participants were enrolled into age subgroups of 18-55, 56-69 and 70-plus years, which contained approximately 150, 30 and 60 TCR-sequenced participants, respectively. A total of just over 230 trial participants underwent TCR sequencing, of whom about 210 had received two doses of AZD1222 and approximately 26 had received two doses of the MenACWY control vaccine.

To note about this clone: The antigen it recognizes is unknown. No clone much larger than this one lies a single base away; base qualities are absent.

Study-wide conclusions, independent of this receptor: Most participants were white British and females outnumbered males, and the authors suggested that clonal diversity may have been underestimated. The whole spike protein was spanned by vaccine-associated CD4 TCRs, and dominant responses were seen in regions 160-218 and 743-854. The 56-69-year group was small, and its depth increase did not reach significance, likely because of low power. Reportedly, close to half of the unique spike-specific TCRs recognized epitopes lying outside the regions that are mutated in the B.1.351 and B.1.1.7 variants. Because no samples from the day 14 peak response were available, repertoires could be characterized only after the peak T cell response. A significant rise in spike-specific TCR breadth and depth was observed after two AZD1222 doses relative to day 0 and relative to MenACWY recipients. Only five to seven AZD1222 recipients were SARS-CoV-2 seropositive at baseline, limiting conclusions about previously exposed vaccinees.

The CDR3 regions of human TCRbeta chains were analyzed by immunosequencing. Turning to the authors' computational methods: Repertoire TCRs were checked for matches against a reference library of SARS-CoV-2-specific TCRs that had been generated using the MIRA antigen-specificity platform. Breadth was defined as the fraction of unique TCRs that were SARS-CoV-2-associated, and depth was defined as the fraction of total T cells that were SARS-CoV-2-associated. Using the MIRA data, each spike-specific TCR was assigned both to the spike region to which the TCR was reactive and to a CD4 or CD8 class. Log10-transformed breadth and depth values were compared by one-way ANOVA with Sidak's multiple comparisons tests. The table comes from immuneACCESS by way of TCRdb, which keeps in-frame sequences with V and J called. Part of the clones is missing from these tables; in studies checked, under half for an unresolved V gene and the rest for unknown reasons. Clonal size and the V and J genes are those of that table, whereas D and trimming came from the DNA. Recorded for this sample are about 140,000 clones; 85% to 95% of them occurred a single time. Together, the top ten hold 1.1% to 1.5% of the sample.

Including cysteine and phenylalanine, the CDR3 has 15 amino acids. Just CDR3 DNA is preserved here, 45 bases in frame from base 1. The germline V gene provides CDR1 MDHEN and CDR2 SYDVKM. Ends trimmed: V by 6 bases, J by 0 bases; bases unmatched to a gene: 5. This specimen's time point label, interpreted: baseline before first vaccination. Vaccinee samples were obtained from the UK trials COV001 and COV002, which included a single-blind randomized controlled phase 2/3 trial of AZD1222 (ChAdOx1 nCoV-19) in healthy adults. Trial participant PBMC samples were collected at day 0 and day 28 after the second dose for TCRbeta chain sequencing.

Recombination joined TRBV28 with TRBJ2-1; the central 7 bases match TRBD1. The TCR was taken from an adult in good health. The sample consisted of peripheral blood, taken on day 0 of AZD1222 vaccination. The CDR3 loop reads CASRPGQSSYNEQFF. In nucleotide form, the sequence is TGTGCCAGCAGGCCGGGACAGAGCTCCTACAATGAGCAGTTCTTC.